This is a list of T cell receptor beta chains from one sample in a study of shared clonotypes between healthy human individuals. Measured with immunoSEQ multiplex PCR; TCRdb has only the in-frame clones, and not every one. The profile shows approximately 2,000,000 clones, roughly 95% of them singletons. The material sequenced was naive CD8+ T cells from PBMCs. These receptors were obtained from a man aged 18 to 35 in good health. Some clones in this sample may be carry-over from other donors' samples. The conserved cysteine and the conserved F or W are not part of the CDR3 here.

J | V | CDR3
TRBJ1-1 | TRBV15 | ATEDSLNTEAF
TRBJ2-2 | TRBV2 | ASSWPLGSGRSTGELF
TRBJ2-7 | TRBV7-2 | ASSLGLSYEQY
TRBJ1-4 | TRBV7-9 | ASSSPGTGEGGYEKLF
TRBJ2-7 | TRBV5-6 | ASSLSSGFREQY
TRBJ1-1 | TRBV6-5 | ASSYLSGIGTEAF
TRBJ2-7 | TRBV27 | ASSRGREGLNEQY
TRBJ2-3 | TRBV9 | ASQRTFSTDTQY
TRBJ1-1 | TRBV6-6 | ASTTGWPGPNTEAF
TRBJ2-2 | TRBV2 | ASRLAGVYAELF
TRBJ2-5 | TRBV27 | ASQSGDQQTQY
TRBJ2-7 | TRBV6-6 | ASSRDGGDKPYEQY
TRBJ1-1 | TRBV29-1 | SVYGNQGNTEAF
TRBJ2-6 | TRBV16 | ASSQSKGSYGANVLT
TRBJ2-5 | TRBV4-2 | ASSRSGGRLQETQY
TRBJ2-7 | TRBV6-5 | ASSYLRDNSYEQY
TRBJ2-7 | TRBV6-1 | ASTNRYYEQY
TRBJ2-7 | TRBV9 | ASSVGRRPGEQY
TRBJ2-3 | TRBV7-9 | ASSLAPSGSTDTQY
TRBJ2-1 | TRBV7-8 | ASSLVGGGAEQF
TRBJ2-7 | TRBV7-9 | ASSLWETGSYEQY
TRBJ2-7 | TRBV10-1 | ASSESPTGGYYEQY
TRBJ2-1 | TRBV4-1 | ASSQIGSNEQF
TRBJ2-5 | TRBV19 | ASSIAGLAGETQY
TRBJ2-5 | TRBV6-5 | ASTLRNNPAETQY
- | TRBV4-1 | ASSMRLAYEQY
TRBJ2-1 | TRBV10-3 | AISEENRGGGNEQF
TRBJ2-5 | TRBV7-8 | ASSLEPGWWETQY
TRBJ2-3 | TRBV7-9 | ASSPLLGRGGTDTQY
TRBJ2-7 | TRBV10-3 | AISADPGYEQY
TRBJ1-5 | TRBV5-6 | ASSLGAGNQPQH
TRBJ2-7 | TRBV7-2 | ASSSDGGTYEQY
TRBJ1-5 | TRBV27 | ASSADRDFQPQH
TRBJ1-2 | TRBV2 | ASSHRGAPLENNYGYT
TRBJ2-7 | TRBV11-2 | ASSLGLPGLEQY
TRBJ2-4 | TRBV2 | ASSEEAGAVGNIQY
TRBJ2-7 | TRBV7-9 | ASSLSPGGEQY
TRBJ2-7 | TRBV28 | ASSLQLAGVEQY
TRBJ2-7 | TRBV7-9 | ASSLRGENEQY
TRBJ1-5 | TRBV2 | ASSPDSNNQPQH
TRBJ2-7 | TRBV7-6 | ASSVSGGKTYEQY
TRBJ2-7 | TRBV4-2 | ASSQPGLPYEQY
TRBJ2-7 | TRBV27 | ASSFATASYEQY
TRBJ2-1 | TRBV7-9 | ASSLPTTGTSGSSEQF
TRBJ2-1 | TRBV7-8 | ASSLATSGGGNEQF
TRBJ1-2 | TRBV27 | ASNSMGRRYGYT
TRBJ2-1 | TRBV21-1 | ASSKGLSLGDEQF
TRBJ2-7 | TRBV10-3 | AIKIQGDGYEQY
TRBJ2-3 | TRBV6-6 | ASSYVGARDTQY
TRBJ1-2 | TRBV2 | ASSEGSLWYGYT
TRBJ2-3 | TRBV7-3 | ASSSGLAGGLASDTQY
TRBJ1-2 | TRBV19 | DATAWGYT
TRBJ2-7 | TRBV6-1 | ASQTREGLLYEQY
TRBJ1-1 | TRBV29-1 | SVLLKGAPNTEAF
TRBJ2-7 | TRBV9 | ASSAGGPQY
TRBJ1-5 | TRBV27 | ASSSQGVGQPQH
TRBJ2-7 | TRBV27 | ASSLIAWGGVEQY
TRBJ2-7 | TRBV28 | AAALDRGSYEQY
TRBJ2-1 | TRBV4-3 | ASSQDRTVLNEQF